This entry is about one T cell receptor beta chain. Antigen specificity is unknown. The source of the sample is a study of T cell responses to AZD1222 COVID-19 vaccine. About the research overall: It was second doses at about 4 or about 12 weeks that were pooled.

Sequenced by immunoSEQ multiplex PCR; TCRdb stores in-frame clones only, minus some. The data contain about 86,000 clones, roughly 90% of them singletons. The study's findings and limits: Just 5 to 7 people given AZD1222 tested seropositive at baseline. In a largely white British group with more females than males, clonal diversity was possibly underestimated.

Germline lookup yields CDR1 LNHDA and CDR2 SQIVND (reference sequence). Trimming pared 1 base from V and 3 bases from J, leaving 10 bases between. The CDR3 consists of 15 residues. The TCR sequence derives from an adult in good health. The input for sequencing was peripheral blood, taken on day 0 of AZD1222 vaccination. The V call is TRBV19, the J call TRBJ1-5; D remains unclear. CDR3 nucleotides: TGTGCCAGTAGTATAGGAGTTGATGTCAATCAGCCCCAGCATTTT. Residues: CASSIGVDVNQPQHF.